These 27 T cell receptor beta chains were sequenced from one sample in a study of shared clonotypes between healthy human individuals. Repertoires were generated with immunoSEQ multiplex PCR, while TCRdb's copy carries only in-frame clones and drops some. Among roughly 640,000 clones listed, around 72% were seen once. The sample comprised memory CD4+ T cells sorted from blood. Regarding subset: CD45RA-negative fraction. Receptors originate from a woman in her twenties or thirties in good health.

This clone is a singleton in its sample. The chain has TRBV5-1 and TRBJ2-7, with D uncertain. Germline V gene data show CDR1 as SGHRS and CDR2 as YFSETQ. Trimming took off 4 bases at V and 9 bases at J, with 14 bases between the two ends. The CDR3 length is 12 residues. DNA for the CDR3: TGCGCCAGCAGCGACACCCTTGCGAGGCAGTACTTC. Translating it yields CASSDTLARQYF.

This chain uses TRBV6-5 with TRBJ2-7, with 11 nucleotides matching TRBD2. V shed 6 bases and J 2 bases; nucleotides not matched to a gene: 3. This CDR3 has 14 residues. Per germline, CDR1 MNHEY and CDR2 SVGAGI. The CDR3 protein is CASSAGLAAYEQYF. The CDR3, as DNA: TGTGCCAGCAGCGCGGGACTAGCGGCCTACGAGCAGTACTTC.

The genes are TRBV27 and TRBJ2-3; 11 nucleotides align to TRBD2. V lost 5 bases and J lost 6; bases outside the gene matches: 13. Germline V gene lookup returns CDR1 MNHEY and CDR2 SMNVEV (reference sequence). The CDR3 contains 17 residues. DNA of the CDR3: TGTGCCAGCAGTCCTGCCGCTACCGGGACTAGCGGTGATACGCAGTATTTT. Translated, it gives CASSPAATGTSGDTQYF.

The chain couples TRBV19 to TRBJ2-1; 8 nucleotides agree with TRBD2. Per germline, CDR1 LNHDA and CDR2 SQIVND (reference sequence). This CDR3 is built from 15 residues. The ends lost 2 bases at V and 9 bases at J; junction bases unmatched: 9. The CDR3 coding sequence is TGTGCCAGTAGTATACTCCGCGGGGGGCCGGGTGAGCAGTTCTTC. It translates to CASSILRGGPGEQFF.

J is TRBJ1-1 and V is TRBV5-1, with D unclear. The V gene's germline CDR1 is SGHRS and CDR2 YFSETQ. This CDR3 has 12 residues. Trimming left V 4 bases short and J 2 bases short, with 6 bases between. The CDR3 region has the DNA TGCGCCAGCAGCGAGAGAAACACTGAAGCTTTCTTT. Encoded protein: CASSERNTEAFF. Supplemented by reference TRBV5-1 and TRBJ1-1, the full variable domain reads KAGVTQTPRYLIKTRGQQVTLSCSPISGHRSVSWYQQTPGQGLQFLFEYFSETQRNKGNFPGRFSGRQFSNSRSEMNVSTLELGDSALYLCASSERNTEAFFGQGTRLTVV.

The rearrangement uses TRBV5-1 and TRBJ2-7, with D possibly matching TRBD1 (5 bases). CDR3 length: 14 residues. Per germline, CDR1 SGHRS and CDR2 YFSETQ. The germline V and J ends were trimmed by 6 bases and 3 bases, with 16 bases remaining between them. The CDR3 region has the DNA TGCGCCAGCACCCCCCCAGGGTCTCACTACGAGCAGTACTTC. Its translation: CASTPPGSHYEQYF.

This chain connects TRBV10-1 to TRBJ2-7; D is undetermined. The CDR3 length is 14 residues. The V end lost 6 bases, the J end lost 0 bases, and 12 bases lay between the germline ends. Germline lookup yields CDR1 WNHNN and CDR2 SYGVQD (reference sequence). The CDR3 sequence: CASSDRTGSYEQYF. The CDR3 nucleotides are TGCGCCAGCAGCGACCGGACCGGCTCCTACGAGCAGTACTTC.

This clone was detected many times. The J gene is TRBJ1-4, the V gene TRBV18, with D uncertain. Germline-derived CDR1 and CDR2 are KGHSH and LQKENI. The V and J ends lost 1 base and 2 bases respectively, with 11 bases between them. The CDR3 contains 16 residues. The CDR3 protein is CASSPQLTATNEKLFF. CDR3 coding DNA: TGTGCCAGCTCACCACAACTCACGGCGACTAATGAAAAACTGTTTTTT. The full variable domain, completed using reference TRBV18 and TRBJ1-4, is NAGVMQNPRHLVRRRGQEARLRCSPMKGHSHVYWYRQLPEEGLKFMVYLQKENIIDESGMPKERFSAEFPKEGPSILRIQQVVRGDSAAYFCASSPQLTATNEKLFFGSGTQLSVL.

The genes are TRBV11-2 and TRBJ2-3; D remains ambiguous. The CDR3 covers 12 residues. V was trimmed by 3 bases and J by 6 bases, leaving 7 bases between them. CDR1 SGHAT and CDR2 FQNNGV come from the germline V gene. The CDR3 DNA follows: TGTGCCAGCAGCTTTGTTTCCGATACGCAGTATTTT. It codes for CASSFVSDTQYF.

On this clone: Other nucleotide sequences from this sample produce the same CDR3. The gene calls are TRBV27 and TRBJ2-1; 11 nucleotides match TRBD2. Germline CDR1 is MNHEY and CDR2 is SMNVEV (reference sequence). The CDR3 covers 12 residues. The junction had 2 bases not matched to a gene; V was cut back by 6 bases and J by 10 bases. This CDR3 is CASRRLAGEQFF. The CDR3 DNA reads TGTGCCAGCAGGAGACTAGCGGGAGAGCAGTTCTTC.

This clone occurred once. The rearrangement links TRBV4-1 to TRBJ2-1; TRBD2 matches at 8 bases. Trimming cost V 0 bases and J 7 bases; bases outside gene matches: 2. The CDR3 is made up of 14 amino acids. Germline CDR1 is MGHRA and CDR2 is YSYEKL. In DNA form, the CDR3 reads TGCGCCAGCAGCCAAGAGGGGACTAGGAATGAGCAGTTCTTC. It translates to CASSQEGTRNEQFF.

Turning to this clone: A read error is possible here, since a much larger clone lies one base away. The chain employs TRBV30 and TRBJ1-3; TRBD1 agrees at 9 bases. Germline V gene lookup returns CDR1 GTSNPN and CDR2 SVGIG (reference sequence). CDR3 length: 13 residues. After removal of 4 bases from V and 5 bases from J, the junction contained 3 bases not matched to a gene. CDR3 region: CAWKQGARNTIYF. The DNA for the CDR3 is TGTGCCTGGAAACAGGGGGCTAGAAACACCATATATTTT.

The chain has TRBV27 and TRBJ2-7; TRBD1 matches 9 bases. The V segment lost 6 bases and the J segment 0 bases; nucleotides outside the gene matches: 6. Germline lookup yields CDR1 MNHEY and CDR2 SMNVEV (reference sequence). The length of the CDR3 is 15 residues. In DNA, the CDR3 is TGTGCCAGCAGCGGACCGGGACAGGGCTCCTACGAGCAGTACTTC. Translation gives CASSGPGQGSYEQYF.

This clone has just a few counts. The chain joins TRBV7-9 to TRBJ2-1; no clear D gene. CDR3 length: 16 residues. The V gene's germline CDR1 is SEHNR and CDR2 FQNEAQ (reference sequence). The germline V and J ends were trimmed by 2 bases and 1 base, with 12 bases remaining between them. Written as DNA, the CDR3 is TGTGCCAGCAGCTTATATCAGACAAAGTCCTACAATGAGCAGTTCTTC. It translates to CASSLYQTKSYNEQFF.

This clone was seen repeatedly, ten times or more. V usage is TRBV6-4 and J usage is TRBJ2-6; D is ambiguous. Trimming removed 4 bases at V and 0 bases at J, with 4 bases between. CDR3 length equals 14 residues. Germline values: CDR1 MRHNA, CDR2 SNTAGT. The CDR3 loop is CASSGNSGANVLTF. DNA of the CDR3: TGTGCCAGCAGTGGAAACTCTGGGGCCAACGTCCTGACTTTC.

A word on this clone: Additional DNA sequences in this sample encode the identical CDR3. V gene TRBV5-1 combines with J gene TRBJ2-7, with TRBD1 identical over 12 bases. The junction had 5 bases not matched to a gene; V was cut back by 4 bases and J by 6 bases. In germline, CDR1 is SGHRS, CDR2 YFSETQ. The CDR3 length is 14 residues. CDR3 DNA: TGCGCCAGCAGCAGCGGGACAGGGGGCCTCGAGCAGTACTTC. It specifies CASSSGTGGLEQYF.

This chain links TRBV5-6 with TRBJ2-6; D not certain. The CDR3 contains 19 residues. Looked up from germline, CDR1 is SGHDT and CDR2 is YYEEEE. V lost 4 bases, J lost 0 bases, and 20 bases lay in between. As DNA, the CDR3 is TGTGCCAGCAGCCCAATTCCGGGCCCCCAAATCTCTGGGGCCAACGTCCTGACTTTC. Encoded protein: CASSPIPGPQISGANVLTF.

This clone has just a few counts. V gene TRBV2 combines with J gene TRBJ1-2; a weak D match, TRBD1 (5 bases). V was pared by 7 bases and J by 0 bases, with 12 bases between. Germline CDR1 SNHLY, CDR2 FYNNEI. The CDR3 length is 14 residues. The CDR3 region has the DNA TGTGCCAGCACTGCGGCGGGGGCTAACTATGGCTACACCTTC. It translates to CASTAAGANYGYTF.

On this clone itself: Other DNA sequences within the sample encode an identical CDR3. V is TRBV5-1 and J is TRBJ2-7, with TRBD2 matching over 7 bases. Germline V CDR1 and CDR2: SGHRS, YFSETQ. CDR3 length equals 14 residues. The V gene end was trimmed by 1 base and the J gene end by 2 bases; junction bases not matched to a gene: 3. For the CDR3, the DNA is TGCGCCAGCAGCTTGAACAGCGGGGCCTACGAGCAGTACTTC. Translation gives CASSLNSGAYEQYF.

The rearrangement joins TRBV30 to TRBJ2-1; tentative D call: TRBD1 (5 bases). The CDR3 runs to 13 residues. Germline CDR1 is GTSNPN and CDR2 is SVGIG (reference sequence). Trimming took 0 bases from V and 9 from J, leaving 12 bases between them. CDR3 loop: CAWSVLWGSEQFF. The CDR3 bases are TGTGCCTGGAGTGTACTTTGGGGCTCTGAGCAGTTCTTC.

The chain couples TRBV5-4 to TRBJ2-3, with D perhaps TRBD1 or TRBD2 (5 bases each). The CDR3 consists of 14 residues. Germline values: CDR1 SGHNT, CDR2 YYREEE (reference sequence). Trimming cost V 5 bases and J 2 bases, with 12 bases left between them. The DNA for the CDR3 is TGTGCCAGCAGTACCGGGACCAACACAGATACGCAGTATTTT. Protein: CASSTGTNTDTQYF.

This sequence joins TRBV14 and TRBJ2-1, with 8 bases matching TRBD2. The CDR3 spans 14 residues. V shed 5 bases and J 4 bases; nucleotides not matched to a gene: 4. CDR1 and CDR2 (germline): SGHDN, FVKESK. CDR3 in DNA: TGTGCCAGCAGCAGAGCGGGAGTTTACAATGAGCAGTTCTTC. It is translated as CASSRAGVYNEQFF. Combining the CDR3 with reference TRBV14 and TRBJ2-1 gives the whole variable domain EAGVTQFPSHSVIEKGQTVTLRCDPISGHDNLYWYRRVMGKEIKFLLHFVKESKQDESGMPNNRFLAERTGGTYSTLKVQPAELEDSGVYFCASSRAGVYNEQFFGPGTRLTVL.

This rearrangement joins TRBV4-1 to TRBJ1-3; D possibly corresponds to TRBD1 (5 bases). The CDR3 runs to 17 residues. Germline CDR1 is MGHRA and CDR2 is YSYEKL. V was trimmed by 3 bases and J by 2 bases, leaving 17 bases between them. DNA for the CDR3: TGCGCCAGCAGCCAGAACGTCCAGGGCCTACCTGGAAACACCATATATTTT. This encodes CASSQNVQGLPGNTIYF.

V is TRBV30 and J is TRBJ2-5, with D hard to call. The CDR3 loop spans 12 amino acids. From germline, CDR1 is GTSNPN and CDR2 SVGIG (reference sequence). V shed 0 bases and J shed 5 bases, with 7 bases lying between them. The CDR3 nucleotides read TGTGCCTGGAGTGTTATGTGGGAGACCCAGTACTTC. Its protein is CAWSVMWETQYF. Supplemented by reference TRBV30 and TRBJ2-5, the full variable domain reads SQTIHQWPATLVQPVGSPLSLECTVEGTSNPNLYWYRQAAGRGLQLLFYSVGIGQISSEVPQNLSASRPQDRQFILSSKKLLLSDSGFYLCAWSVMWETQYFGPGTRLLVL.

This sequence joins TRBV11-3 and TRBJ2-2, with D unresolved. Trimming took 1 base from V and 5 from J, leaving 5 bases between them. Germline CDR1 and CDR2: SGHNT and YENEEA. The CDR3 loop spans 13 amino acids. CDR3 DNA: TGTGCCAGCAGCTTAGGGTATACCGGGGAGCTGTTTTTT. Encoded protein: CASSLGYTGELFF.

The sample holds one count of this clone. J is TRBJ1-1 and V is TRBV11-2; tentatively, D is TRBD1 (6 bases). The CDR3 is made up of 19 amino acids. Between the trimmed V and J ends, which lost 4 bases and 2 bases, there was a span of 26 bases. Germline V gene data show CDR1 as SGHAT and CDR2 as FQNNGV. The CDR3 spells CASSSRWGGRGGGNTEAFF. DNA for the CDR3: TGTGCCAGCAGCTCCCGCTGGGGGGGCAGGGGAGGTGGTAACACTGAAGCTTTCTTT. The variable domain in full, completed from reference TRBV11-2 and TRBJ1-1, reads EAGVAQSPRYKIIEKRQSVAFWCNPISGHATLYWYQQILGQGPKLLIQFQNNGVVDDSQLPKDRFSAERLKGVDSTLKIQPAKLEDSAVYLCASSSRWGGRGGGNTEAFFGQGTRLTVV.

The chain's CDR3 is CASSLTGGTNYGYTF. CDR3 DNA: TGCGCCAGCAGCCTAACAGGGGGGACTAACTATGGCTACACCTTC. This chain connects TRBV5-1 to TRBJ1-2, with 8 positions matching TRBD1. This CDR3 is built from 15 residues. V gave up 4 bases and J gave up 0 bases; unmatched junction bases: 5. Germline V gives CDR1 SGHRS, CDR2 YFSETQ.